This TCR beta chain was captured by sequencing in a study of T cells in Graves' hyperthyroidism and ophthalmopathy. TCR beta CDR3 region amplification was performed from RNA transcripts. HTBI primers were used for first-round RT-PCR of the TCR CDR3. TCRdb reanalysed the multiplex PCR reads using MiXCR and keeps one entry per CDR3 protein. This sample has more than 300,000 distinct CDR3 sequences, with around 20% found just once. The table lists this clonotype with many counts. Trimming removed 3 bases from V and 2 bases from J; junction bases left unmatched: 1. Germline CDR1 LNHNV, CDR2 YYDKDF (reference sequence). The CDR3 is 14 residues long.

The chain has TRBV15 and TRBJ2-7, with TRBD1 matching over 10 bases. The sequencing input was blood. The TCR was taken from a man younger than 30 with Graves' ophthalmopathy. CDR3 loop: CATSRGQGTYEQYF. DNA for the CDR3: TGTGCCACCAGCAGGGGACAGGGGACCTACGAGCAGTACTTC.